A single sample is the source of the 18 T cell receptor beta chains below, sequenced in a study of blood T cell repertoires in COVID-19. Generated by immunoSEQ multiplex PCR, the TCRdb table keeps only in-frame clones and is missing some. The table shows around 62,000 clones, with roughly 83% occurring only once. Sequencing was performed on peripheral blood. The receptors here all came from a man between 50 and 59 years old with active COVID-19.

CDR3 amino acids: CASSQVTGATGELFF. CDR3 bases: TGCGCCAGCAGCCAAGTGACAGGGGCCACCGGGGAGCTGTTTTTT. The J gene is TRBJ2-2, the V gene TRBV4-1; TRBD1 matches 8 bases. The junction had 2 bases not matched to a gene; V was cut back by 1 base and J by 4 bases. Germline CDR1 and CDR2: MGHRA and YSYEKL. There are 15 residues in the CDR3.

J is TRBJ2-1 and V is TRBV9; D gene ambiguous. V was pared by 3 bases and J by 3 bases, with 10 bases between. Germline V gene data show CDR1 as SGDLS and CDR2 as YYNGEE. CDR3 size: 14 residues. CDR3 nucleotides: TGTGCCAGCAGCGATTTCCCCCACTACAATGAGCAGTTCTTC. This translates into CASSDFPHYNEQFF.

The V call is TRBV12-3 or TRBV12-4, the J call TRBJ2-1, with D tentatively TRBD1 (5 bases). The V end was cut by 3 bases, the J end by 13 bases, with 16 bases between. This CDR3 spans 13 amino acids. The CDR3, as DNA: TGTGCCAGCAGTTTTTCGACCTTCCAGGGTCAGTTCTTC. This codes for CASSFSTFQGQFF.

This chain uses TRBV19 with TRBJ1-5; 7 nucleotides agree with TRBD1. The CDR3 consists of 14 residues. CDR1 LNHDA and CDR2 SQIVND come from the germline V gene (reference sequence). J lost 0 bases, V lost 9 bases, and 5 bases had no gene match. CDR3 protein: CASWDRYSNQPQHF. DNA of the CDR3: TGTGCCAGCTGGGACAGATATAGCAATCAGCCCCAGCATTTT.

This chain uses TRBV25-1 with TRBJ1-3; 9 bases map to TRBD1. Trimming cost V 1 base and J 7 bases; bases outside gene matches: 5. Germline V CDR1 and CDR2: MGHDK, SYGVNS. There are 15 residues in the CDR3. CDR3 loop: CASSESLGTGNTIYF. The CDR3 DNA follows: TGTGCCAGCAGTGAATCTCTGGGGACAGGGAACACCATATATTTT.

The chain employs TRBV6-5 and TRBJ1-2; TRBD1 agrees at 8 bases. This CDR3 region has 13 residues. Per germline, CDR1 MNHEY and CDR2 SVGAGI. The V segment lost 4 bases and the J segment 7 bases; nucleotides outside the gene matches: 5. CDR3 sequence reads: CASSSGQGPGYTF. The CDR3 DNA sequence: TGTGCCAGCAGTTCTGGACAGGGACCTGGCTACACCTTC.

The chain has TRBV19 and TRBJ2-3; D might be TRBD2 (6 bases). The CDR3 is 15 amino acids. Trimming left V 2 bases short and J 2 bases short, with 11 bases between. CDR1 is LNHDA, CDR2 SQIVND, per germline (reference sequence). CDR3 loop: CASSILWRDTDTQYF. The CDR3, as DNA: TGTGCCAGTAGTATATTATGGCGGGACACAGATACGCAGTATTTT.

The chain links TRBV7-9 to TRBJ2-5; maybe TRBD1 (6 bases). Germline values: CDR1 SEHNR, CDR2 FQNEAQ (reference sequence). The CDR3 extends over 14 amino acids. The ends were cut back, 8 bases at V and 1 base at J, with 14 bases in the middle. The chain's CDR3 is CASGPTGSQETQYF. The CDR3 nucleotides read TGTGCCAGCGGACCGACAGGTTCCCAAGAGACCCAGTACTTC.

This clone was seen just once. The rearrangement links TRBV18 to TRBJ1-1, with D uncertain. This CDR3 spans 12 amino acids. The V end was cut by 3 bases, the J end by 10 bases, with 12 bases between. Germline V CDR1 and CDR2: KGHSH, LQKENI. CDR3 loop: CASSPEATSAFF. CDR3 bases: TGTGCCAGCTCACCTGAGGCCACCTCAGCTTTCTTT.

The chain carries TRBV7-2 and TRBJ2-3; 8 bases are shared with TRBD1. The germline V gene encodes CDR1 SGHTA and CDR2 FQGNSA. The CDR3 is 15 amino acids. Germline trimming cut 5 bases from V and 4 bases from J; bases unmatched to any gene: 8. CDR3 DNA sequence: TGTGCCAGCAGCATACAGGGGGTACGTTCAGATACGCAGTATTTT. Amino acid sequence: CASSIQGVRSDTQYF.

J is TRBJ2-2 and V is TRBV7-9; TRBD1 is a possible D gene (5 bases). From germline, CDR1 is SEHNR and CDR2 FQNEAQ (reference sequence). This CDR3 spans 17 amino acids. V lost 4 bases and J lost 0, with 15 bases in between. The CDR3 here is CASSSSVDSANTGELFF. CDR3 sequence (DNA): TGTGCCAGCAGCTCCTCCGTAGACAGTGCGAACACCGGGGAGCTGTTTTTT.

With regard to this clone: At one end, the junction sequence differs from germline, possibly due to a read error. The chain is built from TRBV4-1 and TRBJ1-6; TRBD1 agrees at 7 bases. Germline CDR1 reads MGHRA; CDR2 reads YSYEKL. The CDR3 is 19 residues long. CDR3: CASTQLGSTGAYNNSPLHF. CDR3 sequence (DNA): TGCGCCAGCACCCAACTCGGAAGTACAGGGGCCTATAATAATTCACCCCTCCACTTT.

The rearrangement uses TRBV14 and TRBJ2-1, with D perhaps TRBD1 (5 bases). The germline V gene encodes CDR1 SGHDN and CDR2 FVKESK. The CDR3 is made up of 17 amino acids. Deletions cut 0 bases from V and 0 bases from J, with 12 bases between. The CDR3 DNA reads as TGTGCCAGCAGCCAAGATTTAATGACAGCCTCCTACAATGAGCAGTTCTTC. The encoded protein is CASSQDLMTASYNEQFF.

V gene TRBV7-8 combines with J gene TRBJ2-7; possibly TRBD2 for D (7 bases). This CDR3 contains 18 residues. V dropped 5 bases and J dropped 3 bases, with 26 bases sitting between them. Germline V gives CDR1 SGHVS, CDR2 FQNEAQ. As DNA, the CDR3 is TGTGCCAGCAGCCCCCGAGGGGGTAGCGGGTTCAGCATCTACGAGCAGTACTTC. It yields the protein CASSPRGGSGFSIYEQYF.

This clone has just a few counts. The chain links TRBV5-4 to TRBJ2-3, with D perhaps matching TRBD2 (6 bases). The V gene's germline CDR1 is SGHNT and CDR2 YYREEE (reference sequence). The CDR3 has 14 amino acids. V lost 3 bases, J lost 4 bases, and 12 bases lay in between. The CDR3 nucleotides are TGTGCCAGCAGCTCCGCGACTAGAGCAGATACGCAGTATTTT. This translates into CASSSATRADTQYF. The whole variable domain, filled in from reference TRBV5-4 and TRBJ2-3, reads ETGVTQSPTHLIKTRGQQVTLRCSSQSGHNTVSWYQQALGQGPQFIFQYYREEENGRGNFPPRFSGLQFPNYSSELNVNALELDDSALYLCASSSATRADTQYFGPGTRLTVL.

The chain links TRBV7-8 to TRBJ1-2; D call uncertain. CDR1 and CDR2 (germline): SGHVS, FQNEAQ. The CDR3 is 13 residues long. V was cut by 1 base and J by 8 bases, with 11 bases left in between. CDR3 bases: TGTGCCAGCAGCTTAGTACAGTCTGGGGGCTACACCTTC. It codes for CASSLVQSGGYTF.

DNA for the CDR3: TGTGCCAGCAGCTTACTGCGGGAAAGTATGGTGAGCTCCTACAATGAGCAGTTCTTC. This sequence encodes CASSLLRESMVSSYNEQFF. J is TRBJ2-1 and V is TRBV7-8, with TRBD2 as a possible D gene (6 bases). The CDR3 totals 19 residues. V lost 2 bases, J lost 0 bases, and 20 bases lay in between. The germline V gene has CDR1 SGHVS and CDR2 FQNEAQ. The whole variable domain, filled in from reference TRBV7-8 and TRBJ2-1, reads GAGVSQSPRYKVAKRGQDVALRCDPISGHVSLFWYQQALGQGPEFLTYFQNEAQLDKSGLPSDRFFAERPEGSVSTLKIQRTQQEDSAVYLCASSLLRESMVSSYNEQFFGPGTRLTVL.

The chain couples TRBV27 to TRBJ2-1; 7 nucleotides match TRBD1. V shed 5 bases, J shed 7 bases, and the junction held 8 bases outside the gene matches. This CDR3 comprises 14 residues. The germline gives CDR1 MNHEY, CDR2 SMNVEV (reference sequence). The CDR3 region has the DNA TGTGCCAGCAGTCTGAGGGGGCAAGGAAATGAGCAGTTCTTC. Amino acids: CASSLRGQGNEQFF.